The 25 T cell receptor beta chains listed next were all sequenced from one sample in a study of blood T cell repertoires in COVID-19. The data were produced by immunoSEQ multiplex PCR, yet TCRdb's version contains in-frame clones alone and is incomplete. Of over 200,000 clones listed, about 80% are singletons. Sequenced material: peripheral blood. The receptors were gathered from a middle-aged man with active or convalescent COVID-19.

The CDR3 DNA follows: TGTGCCAGCAGCCAAGATGTACAGGGCGGTTCACCCCTCCACTTT. Protein sequence: CASSQDVQGGSPLHF. J is TRBJ1-6 and V is TRBV3-1 (or the pseudogene TRBV3-2); D possibly corresponds to TRBD1 (6 bases). Germline loops: CDR1 LGHDT, CDR2 YNNKEL (reference sequence). This CDR3 has 15 residues. V dropped 0 bases and J dropped 9 bases, with 12 bases sitting between them.

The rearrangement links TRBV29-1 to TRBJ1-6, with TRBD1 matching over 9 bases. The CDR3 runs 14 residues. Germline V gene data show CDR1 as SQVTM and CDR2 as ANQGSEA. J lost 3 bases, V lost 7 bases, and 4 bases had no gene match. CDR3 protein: CSASTGGYNSPLHF. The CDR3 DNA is TGCAGCGCTTCGACAGGGGGCTATAATTCACCCCTCCACTTT.

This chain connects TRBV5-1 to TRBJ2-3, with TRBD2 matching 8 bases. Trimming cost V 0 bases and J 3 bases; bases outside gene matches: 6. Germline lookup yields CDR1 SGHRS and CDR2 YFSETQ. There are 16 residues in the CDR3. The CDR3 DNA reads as TGCGCCAGCAGCTTGGGAGGCGGGGGGACGACAGATACGCAGTATTTT. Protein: CASSLGGGGTTDTQYF.

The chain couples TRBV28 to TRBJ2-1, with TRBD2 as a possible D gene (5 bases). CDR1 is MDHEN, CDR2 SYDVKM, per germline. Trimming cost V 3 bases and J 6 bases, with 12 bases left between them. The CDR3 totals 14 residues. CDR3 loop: CASSFGEPINEQFF. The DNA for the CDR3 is TGTGCCAGCAGTTTTGGGGAGCCGATCAATGAGCAGTTCTTC. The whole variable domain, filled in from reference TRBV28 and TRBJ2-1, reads DVKVTQSSRYLVKRTGEKVFLECVQDMDHENMFWYRQDPGLGLRLIYFSYDVKMKEKGDIPEGYSVSREKKERFSLILESASTNQTSMYLCASSFGEPINEQFFGPGTRLTVL.

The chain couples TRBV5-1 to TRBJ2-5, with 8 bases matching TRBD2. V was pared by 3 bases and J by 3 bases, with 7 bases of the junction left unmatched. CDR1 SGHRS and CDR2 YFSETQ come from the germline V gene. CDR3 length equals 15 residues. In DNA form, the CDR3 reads TGCGCCAGCAGCTACCAGCGGGGGTCTAAAGAGACCCAGTACTTC. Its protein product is CASSYQRGSKETQYF.

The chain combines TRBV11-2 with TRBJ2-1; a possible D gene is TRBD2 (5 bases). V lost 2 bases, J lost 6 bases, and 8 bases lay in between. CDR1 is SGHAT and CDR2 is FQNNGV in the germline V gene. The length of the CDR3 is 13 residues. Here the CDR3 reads CASSLIGSNEQFF. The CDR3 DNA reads TGTGCCAGCAGCTTAATAGGGAGCAATGAGCAGTTCTTC. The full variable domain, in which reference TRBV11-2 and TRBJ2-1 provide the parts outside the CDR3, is EAGVAQSPRYKIIEKRQSVAFWCNPISGHATLYWYQQILGQGPKLLIQFQNNGVVDDSQLPKDRFSAERLKGVDSTLKIQPAKLEDSAVYLCASSLIGSNEQFFGPGTRLTVL.

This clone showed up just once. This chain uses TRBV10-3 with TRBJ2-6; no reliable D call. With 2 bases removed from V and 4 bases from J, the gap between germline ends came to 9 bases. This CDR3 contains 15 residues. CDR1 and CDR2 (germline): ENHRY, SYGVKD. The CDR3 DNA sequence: TGTGCCATCAGTGAGACTCTATCGGGGGCCAACGTCCTGACTTTC. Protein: CAISETLSGANVLTF.

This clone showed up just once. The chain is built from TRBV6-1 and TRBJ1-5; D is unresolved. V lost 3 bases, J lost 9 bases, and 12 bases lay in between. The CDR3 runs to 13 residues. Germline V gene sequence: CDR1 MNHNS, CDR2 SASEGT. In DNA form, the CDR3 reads TGTGCCAGCAGTGACACGGGTAGAAGGCCCCAGCATTTT. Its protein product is CASSDTGRRPQHF.

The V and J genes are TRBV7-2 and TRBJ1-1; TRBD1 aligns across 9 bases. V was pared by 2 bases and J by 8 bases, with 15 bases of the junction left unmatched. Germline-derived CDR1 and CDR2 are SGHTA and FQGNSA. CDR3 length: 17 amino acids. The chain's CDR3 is CASSLTGGGFNPREAFF. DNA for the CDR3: TGTGCCAGCAGCTTAACAGGGGGCGGGTTTAATCCCCGGGAAGCTTTCTTT.

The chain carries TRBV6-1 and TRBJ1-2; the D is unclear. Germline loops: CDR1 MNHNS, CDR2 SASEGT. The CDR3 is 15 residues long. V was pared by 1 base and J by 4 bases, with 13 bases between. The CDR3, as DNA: TGTGCCAGCAGTGAAGTTTGGGCCCGAAGCTATGGCTACACCTTC. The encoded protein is CASSEVWARSYGYTF.

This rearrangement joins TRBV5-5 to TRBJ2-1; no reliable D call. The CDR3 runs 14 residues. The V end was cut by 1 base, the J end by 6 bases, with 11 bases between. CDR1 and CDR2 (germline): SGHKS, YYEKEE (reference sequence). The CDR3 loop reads CASSLQVVLNEQFF. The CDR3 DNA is TGTGCCAGCAGCTTGCAGGTTGTCCTCAATGAGCAGTTCTTC.

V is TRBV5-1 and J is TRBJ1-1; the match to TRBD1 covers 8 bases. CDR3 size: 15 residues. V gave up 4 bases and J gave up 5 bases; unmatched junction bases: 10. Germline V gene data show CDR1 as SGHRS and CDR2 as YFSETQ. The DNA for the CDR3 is TGCGCCAGCAGCGCCCTGACAGGGGCAGGGACTGAAGCTTTCTTT. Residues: CASSALTGAGTEAFF. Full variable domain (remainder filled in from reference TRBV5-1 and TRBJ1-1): KAGVTQTPRYLIKTRGQQVTLSCSPISGHRSVSWYQQTPGQGLQFLFEYFSETQRNKGNFPGRFSGRQFSNSRSEMNVSTLELGDSALYLCASSALTGAGTEAFFGQGTRLTVV.

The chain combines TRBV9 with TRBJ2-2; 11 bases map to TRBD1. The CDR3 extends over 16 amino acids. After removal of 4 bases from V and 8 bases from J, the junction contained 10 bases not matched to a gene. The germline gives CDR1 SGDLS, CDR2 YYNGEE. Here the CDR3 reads CASSPHGQGAAGELFF. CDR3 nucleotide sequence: TGTGCCAGCAGCCCCCACGGACAGGGGGCAGCTGGGGAGCTGTTTTTT.

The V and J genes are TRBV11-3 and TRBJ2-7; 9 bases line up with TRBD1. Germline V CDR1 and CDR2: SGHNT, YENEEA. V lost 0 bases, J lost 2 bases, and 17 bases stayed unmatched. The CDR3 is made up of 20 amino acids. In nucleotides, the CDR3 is TGTGCCAGCAGCTTAGAGCGTGGAGCGAACCGGGACAGGGTAGCCTACGAGCAGTACTTC. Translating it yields CASSLERGANRDRVAYEQYF.

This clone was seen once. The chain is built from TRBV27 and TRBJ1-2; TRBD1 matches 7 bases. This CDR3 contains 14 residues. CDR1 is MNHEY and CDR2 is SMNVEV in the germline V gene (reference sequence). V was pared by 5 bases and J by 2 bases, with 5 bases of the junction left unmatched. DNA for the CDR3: TGTGCCAGCAGTGTAAGACAGGGAAACTATGGCTACACCTTC. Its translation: CASSVRQGNYGYTF.

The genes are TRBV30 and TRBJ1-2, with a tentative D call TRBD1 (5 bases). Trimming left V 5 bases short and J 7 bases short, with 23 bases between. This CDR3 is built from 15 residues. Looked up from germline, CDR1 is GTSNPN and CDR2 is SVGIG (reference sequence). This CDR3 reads CAWASGGGGVRGYTF. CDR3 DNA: TGTGCCTGGGCCTCCGGCGGCGGAGGGGTACGTGGCTACACCTTC.

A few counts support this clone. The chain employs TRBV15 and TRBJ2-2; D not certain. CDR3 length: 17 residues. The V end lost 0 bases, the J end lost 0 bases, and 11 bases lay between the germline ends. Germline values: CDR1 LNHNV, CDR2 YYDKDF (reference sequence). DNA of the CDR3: TGTGCCACCAGCAGAGATATGGGCAGTGCGAACACCGGGGAGCTGTTTTTT. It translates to CATSRDMGSANTGELFF.

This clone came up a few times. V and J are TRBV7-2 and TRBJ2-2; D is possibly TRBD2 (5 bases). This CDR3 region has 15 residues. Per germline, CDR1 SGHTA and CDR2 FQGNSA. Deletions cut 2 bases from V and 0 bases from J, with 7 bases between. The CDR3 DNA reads TGTGCCAGCAGCTTACTGGGAGCGAACACCGGGGAGCTGTTTTTT. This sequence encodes CASSLLGANTGELFF.

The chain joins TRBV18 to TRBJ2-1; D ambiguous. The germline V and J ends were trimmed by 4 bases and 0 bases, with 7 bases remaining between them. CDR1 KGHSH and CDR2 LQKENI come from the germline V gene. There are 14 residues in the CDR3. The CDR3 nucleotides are TGTGCCAGCTCACAATCTAGCTCCTACAATGAGCAGTTCTTC. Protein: CASSQSSSYNEQFF.

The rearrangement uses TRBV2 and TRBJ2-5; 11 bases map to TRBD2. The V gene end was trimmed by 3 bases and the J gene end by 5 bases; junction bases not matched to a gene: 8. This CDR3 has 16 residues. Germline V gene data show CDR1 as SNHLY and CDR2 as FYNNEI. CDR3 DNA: TGTGCCAGCAGTGACCTAGCGGGGGGTCTGGGGGAGACCCAGTACTTC. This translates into CASSDLAGGLGETQYF.

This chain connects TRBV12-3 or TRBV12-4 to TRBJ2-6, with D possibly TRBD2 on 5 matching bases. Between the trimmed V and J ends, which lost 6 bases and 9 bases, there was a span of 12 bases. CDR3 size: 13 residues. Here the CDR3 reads CASRGVIFNVLTF. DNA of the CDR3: TGTGCCAGCAGGGGAGTAATTTTCAACGTCCTGACTTTC.

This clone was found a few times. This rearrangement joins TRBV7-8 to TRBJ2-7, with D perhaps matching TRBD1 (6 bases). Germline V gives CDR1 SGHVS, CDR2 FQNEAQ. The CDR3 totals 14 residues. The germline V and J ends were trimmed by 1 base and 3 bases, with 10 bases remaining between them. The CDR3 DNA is TGTGCCAGCAGCTTAGGGGACACCGGCTACGAGCAGTACTTC. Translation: CASSLGDTGYEQYF.

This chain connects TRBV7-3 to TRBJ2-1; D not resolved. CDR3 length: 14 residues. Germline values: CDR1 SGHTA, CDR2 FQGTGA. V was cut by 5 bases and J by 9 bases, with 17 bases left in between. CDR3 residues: CASSQIDGAAEQFF. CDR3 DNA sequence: TGTGCCAGCAGCCAAATCGACGGAGCTGCTGAGCAGTTCTTC.

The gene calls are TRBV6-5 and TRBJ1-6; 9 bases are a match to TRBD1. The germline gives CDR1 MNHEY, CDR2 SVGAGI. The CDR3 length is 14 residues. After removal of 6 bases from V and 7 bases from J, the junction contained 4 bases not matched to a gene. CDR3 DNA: TGTGCCAGCAGGCTTGGACAGGGGAATTCACCCCTCCACTTT. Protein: CASRLGQGNSPLHF.

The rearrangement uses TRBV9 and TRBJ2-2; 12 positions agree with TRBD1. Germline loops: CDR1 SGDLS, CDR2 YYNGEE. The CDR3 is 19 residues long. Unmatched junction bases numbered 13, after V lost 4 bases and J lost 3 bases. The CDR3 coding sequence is TGTGCCAGCAGCTCCCTGCCGGGACAGGGGGCTTCGGACACCGGGGAGCTGTTTTTT. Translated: CASSSLPGQGASDTGELFF.